A selection of T cell receptor beta chains follows, all from one sample in a study of identical twins. Each CDR3 protein gets one entry after TCRdb re-called the 5' RACE reads with MiXCR. The sample has approximately 620,000 distinct CDR3 sequences; less than 10% are singletons. This sample was shared with a second study, whose subject was yellow fever vaccine responses in identical twins.

The sample consisted of PBMCs. These receptors all stem from a woman aged 18-29 years in good health. Each CDR3 is given with its conserved first and last residue. Each record gives: clone size, D gene, J gene, V gene, CDR3 protein, CDR3 DNA. A D gene is named only where the DNA matches it firmly. Clone size is shown for a subset of rows, as once, few, many or a class of expanded clone.

abundance: few; d_gene: TRBD1; j_gene: TRBJ2-3; v_gene: TRBV20-1; CDR3aa: CSASDRGTDTQYF; CDR3nt: TGCAGTGCTTCAGACAGGGGAACAGATACGCAGTATTTT
abundance: many; d_gene: -; j_gene: TRBJ1-1; v_gene: TRBV3-1; CDR3aa: CASRGGPNAFF; CDR3nt: TGTGCCAGCAGGGGGGGGCCAAATGCTTTCTTT
abundance: -; d_gene: -; j_gene: TRBJ2-5; v_gene: TRBV24-1; CDR3aa: CATSDSDFGGMGETQYF; CDR3nt: TGTGCCACCAGTGATTCAGATTTTGGCGGGATGGGGGAGACCCAGTACTTC
abundance: -; d_gene: -; j_gene: TRBJ2-7; v_gene: TRBV3-1; CDR3aa: CASSHFSSGEQYF; CDR3nt: TGTGCCAGCAGCCATTTCTCTTCGGGCGAGCAGTACTTC
abundance: many; d_gene: -; j_gene: TRBJ2-5; v_gene: TRBV20-1; CDR3aa: CSAYPLGQETQYF; CDR3nt: TGCAGTGCCTACCCTTTGGGCCAAGAGACCCAGTACTTC
abundance: few; d_gene: -; j_gene: TRBJ2-1; v_gene: TRBV7-8; CDR3aa: CASSPDSRPEQFF; CDR3nt: TGTGCCAGCAGCCCAGACTCGAGGCCTGAGCAGTTCTTC
abundance: many; d_gene: -; j_gene: TRBJ2-1; v_gene: TRBV4-1; CDR3aa: CASSLQAVYNEQFF; CDR3nt: TGCGCCAGCAGCTTGCAAGCGGTCTACAATGAGCAGTTCTTC
abundance: few; d_gene: -; j_gene: TRBJ2-3; v_gene: TRBV7-2; CDR3aa: CASSLSSFGTDTQYF; CDR3nt: TGTGCCAGCAGCTTAAGTTCGTTCGGCACAGATACGCAGTATTTT
abundance: -; d_gene: -; j_gene: TRBJ2-1; v_gene: TRBV7-9; CDR3aa: CASSLEGSGPSYNEQFF; CDR3nt: TGTGCCAGCAGCTTAGAAGGTTCGGGACCCTCCTACAATGAGCAGTTCTTC
abundance: few; d_gene: -; j_gene: TRBJ1-1; v_gene: TRBV29-1; CDR3aa: CSVEEGSTEAFF; CDR3nt: TGCAGCGTTGAGGAAGGAAGCACTGAAGCTTTCTTT
abundance: many; d_gene: -; j_gene: TRBJ2-7; v_gene: TRBV7-9; CDR3aa: CASSSTVVYEQYF; CDR3nt: TGTGCCAGCAGCTCGACCGTAGTCTACGAGCAGTACTTC
abundance: few; d_gene: -; j_gene: TRBJ1-1; v_gene: TRBV7-2; CDR3aa: CASSLMQVGVAEAFF; CDR3nt: TGTGCCAGCAGCTTAATGCAGGTTGGGGTTGCTGAAGCTTTCTTT
abundance: few; d_gene: -; j_gene: TRBJ1-2; v_gene: TRBV20-1; CDR3aa: CSASIPGLPYGYTF; CDR3nt: TGCAGTGCTAGTATTCCAGGCCTCCCATATGGCTACACCTTC
abundance: many; d_gene: -; j_gene: TRBJ1-5; v_gene: TRBV15; CDR3aa: CATRDGNQPQHF; CDR3nt: TGTGCCACCAGGGACGGAAATCAGCCCCAGCATTTT
abundance: many; d_gene: -; j_gene: TRBJ2-3; v_gene: TRBV24-1; CDR3aa: CATNQDSTDTQYF; CDR3nt: TGTGCCACCAATCAGGACAGCACAGATACGCAGTATTTT
abundance: few; d_gene: -; j_gene: TRBJ2-7; v_gene: TRBV9; CDR3aa: CASSVGPGAYEQYF; CDR3nt: TGTGCCAGCAGCGTAGGTCCCGGAGCCTACGAGCAGTACTTC
abundance: few; d_gene: -; j_gene: TRBJ1-5; v_gene: TRBV12-3/TRBV12-4; CDR3aa: CASTLQVEQPQHF; CDR3nt: TGTGCCAGCACCCTACAAGTGGAGCAGCCCCAGCATTTT
abundance: many; d_gene: -; j_gene: TRBJ2-1; v_gene: TRBV27; CDR3aa: CASSLSRFDEQFF; CDR3nt: TGTGCCAGCAGTTTATCACGCTTCGATGAGCAGTTCTTC
abundance: -; d_gene: TRBD1; j_gene: TRBJ2-2; v_gene: TRBV2; CDR3aa: CASSERTGNTGELFF; CDR3nt: TGTGCCAGCAGTGAAAGGACAGGGAACACCGGGGAGCTGTTTTTT
abundance: -; d_gene: TRBD2; j_gene: TRBJ2-7; v_gene: TRBV7-2; CDR3aa: CASSPGLEITYEQYF; CDR3nt: TGTGCCAGCAGCCCTGGACTAGAAATAACCTACGAGCAGTACTTC
abundance: few; d_gene: TRBD1; j_gene: TRBJ2-7; v_gene: TRBV7-8; CDR3aa: CASRLKRDRGPLGTYEQYF; CDR3nt: TGTGCCAGCAGACTTAAGCGGGACAGGGGGCCTCTCGGAACCTACGAGCAGTACTTC
abundance: -; d_gene: -; j_gene: TRBJ2-7; v_gene: TRBV12-3/TRBV12-4; CDR3aa: CAVGWGYEQYF; CDR3nt: TGTGCCGTTGGTTGGGGCTACGAGCAGTACTTC
abundance: few; d_gene: -; j_gene: TRBJ1-1; v_gene: TRBV6-1; CDR3aa: CASSDQAAVTEAFF; CDR3nt: TGTGCCAGCAGTGATCAGGCGGCAGTCACTGAAGCTTTCTTT
abundance: -; d_gene: TRBD1; j_gene: TRBJ1-4; v_gene: TRBV6-5; CDR3aa: CASSNGQGRKLFF; CDR3nt: TGTGCCAGCAGTAACGGACAGGGGAGAAAACTGTTTTTT
abundance: -; d_gene: TRBD2; j_gene: TRBJ2-5; v_gene: TRBV20-1; CDR3aa: CSSRAWGLAGVTQETQYF; CDR3nt: TGCAGCTCCCGGGCATGGGGACTAGCGGGGGTCACACAAGAGACCCAGTACTTC
abundance: -; d_gene: -; j_gene: TRBJ2-1; v_gene: TRBV20-1; CDR3aa: CSAHEGLTAYNEQFF; CDR3nt: TGCAGTGCTCACGAGGGGCTTACAGCCTACAATGAGCAGTTCTTC
abundance: few; d_gene: -; j_gene: TRBJ1-2; v_gene: TRBV15; CDR3aa: CATSGYGAFSNYGYTF; CDR3nt: TGTGCCACCAGCGGCTACGGGGCGTTTTCTAACTATGGCTACACCTTC
abundance: many; d_gene: -; j_gene: TRBJ2-7; v_gene: TRBV7-9; CDR3aa: CASSLGAREQYF; CDR3nt: TGTGCCAGCAGCTTAGGGGCTCGGGAGCAGTACTTC
abundance: few; d_gene: -; j_gene: TRBJ2-7; v_gene: TRBV4-1; CDR3aa: CASSQAPGAGSYEQYF; CDR3nt: TGCGCCAGCAGCCAAGCCCCGGGAGCCGGCTCCTACGAGCAGTACTTC
abundance: few; d_gene: TRBD1; j_gene: TRBJ1-6; v_gene: TRBV12-3/TRBV12-4; CDR3aa: CASSRGQGIMALHF; CDR3nt: TGTGCCAGCAGCCGCGGACAGGGGATTATGGCCCTCCACTTT
abundance: -; d_gene: -; j_gene: TRBJ2-1; v_gene: TRBV6-1; CDR3aa: CASRAKAGQSYNEQFF; CDR3nt: TGTGCCAGCAGGGCTAAAGCGGGACAATCCTACAATGAGCAGTTCTTC
abundance: -; d_gene: TRBD2; j_gene: TRBJ2-7; v_gene: TRBV28; CDR3aa: CATLGRAGGTYEQYF; CDR3nt: TGTGCCACCCTTGGGAGGGCGGGAGGTACCTACGAGCAGTACTTC
abundance: -; d_gene: -; j_gene: TRBJ2-7; v_gene: TRBV7-2; CDR3aa: CASSSRTLYEQYF; CDR3nt: TGTGCCAGCAGCTCAAGGACTCTGTACGAGCAGTACTTC
abundance: many; d_gene: -; j_gene: TRBJ2-3; v_gene: TRBV12-3/TRBV12-4; CDR3aa: CASSRYTDTQYF; CDR3nt: TGTGCCAGCAGTCGTTATACAGATACGCAGTATTTT
abundance: few; d_gene: -; j_gene: TRBJ1-4; v_gene: TRBV20-1; CDR3aa: CSATRPEEKLFF; CDR3nt: TGCAGTGCTACCCGGCCGGAGGAAAAACTGTTTTTT
abundance: many; d_gene: -; j_gene: TRBJ2-7; v_gene: TRBV12-3/TRBV12-4; CDR3aa: CASSIRAGEQYF; CDR3nt: TGTGCCAGCAGTATTCGGGCAGGCGAGCAGTACTTC
abundance: -; d_gene: TRBD2; j_gene: TRBJ2-3; v_gene: TRBV3-1; CDR3aa: CASSQKALAGPDTQYF; CDR3nt: TGTGCCAGCAGCCAAAAGGCACTAGCGGGCCCAGATACGCAGTATTTT
abundance: few; d_gene: TRBD2; j_gene: TRBJ2-2; v_gene: TRBV6-2/TRBV6-3; CDR3aa: CASTLERLAGDTGELFF; CDR3nt: TGTGCCAGCACCTTGGAGAGGCTAGCGGGAGACACCGGGGAGCTGTTTTTT
abundance: -; d_gene: -; j_gene: TRBJ2-7; v_gene: TRBV9; CDR3aa: CASSVAQGNEQYF; CDR3nt: TGTGCCAGCAGCGTAGCGCAGGGGAACGAGCAGTACTTC
abundance: many; d_gene: -; j_gene: TRBJ2-1; v_gene: TRBV6-5; CDR3aa: CASSYSKAGRNEQFF; CDR3nt: TGTGCCAGCAGTTACTCGAAAGCTGGGCGGAATGAGCAGTTCTTC
abundance: -; d_gene: -; j_gene: TRBJ2-1; v_gene: TRBV6-1; CDR3aa: CATGGGTSSYNEQFF; CDR3nt: TGTGCCACCGGAGGAGGGACCAGCTCCTACAATGAGCAGTTCTTC
abundance: -; d_gene: -; j_gene: TRBJ2-3; v_gene: TRBV7-3; CDR3aa: CASSLTGEISDMQYF; CDR3nt: TGTGCCAGCAGCTTAACAGGGGAGATCTCAGATATGCAGTATTTT
abundance: -; d_gene: -; j_gene: TRBJ1-3; v_gene: TRBV27; CDR3aa: CASSFSRDSGNTIYF; CDR3nt: TGTGCCAGCAGTTTTAGCAGGGACTCTGGAAACACCATATATTTT
abundance: -; d_gene: TRBD1; j_gene: TRBJ2-7; v_gene: TRBV29-1; CDR3aa: CSVYVPGQGISPYEQYF; CDR3nt: TGCAGCGTCTACGTACCGGGACAGGGTATTTCTCCCTACGAGCAGTACTTC
abundance: many; d_gene: -; j_gene: TRBJ2-7; v_gene: TRBV29-1; CDR3aa: CSKPDASYEQYF; CDR3nt: TGCAGTAAACCTGACGCAAGTTACGAGCAGTACTTC
abundance: many; d_gene: TRBD2; j_gene: TRBJ2-7; v_gene: TRBV7-8; CDR3aa: CASIPGSGLAYEQYF; CDR3nt: TGTGCCAGCATACCCGGTAGCGGGTTAGCCTACGAGCAGTACTTC
abundance: many; d_gene: -; j_gene: TRBJ2-1; v_gene: TRBV25-1; CDR3aa: CASTSDLATHYNEQFF; CDR3nt: TGTGCCAGCACCTCCGACCTAGCGACCCACTACAATGAGCAGTTCTTC
abundance: few; d_gene: -; j_gene: TRBJ2-7; v_gene: TRBV5-6; CDR3aa: CASSSARRSSYEQYF; CDR3nt: TGTGCCAGCAGCTCGGCCAGGAGGAGCTCCTACGAGCAGTACTTC
abundance: few; d_gene: -; j_gene: TRBJ1-6; v_gene: TRBV2; CDR3aa: CASTEMASGNSPLHF; CDR3nt: TGTGCCAGCACCGAAATGGCCTCCGGTAATTCACCCCTCCACTTT
abundance: few; d_gene: -; j_gene: TRBJ2-3; v_gene: TRBV7-9; CDR3aa: CASSSRRDSTDTQYF; CDR3nt: TGTGCCAGCAGCTCCCGCCGGGACTCTACAGATACGCAGTATTTT
abundance: once; d_gene: -; j_gene: TRBJ2-2; v_gene: TRBV25-1; CDR3aa: CASSERVTNTGELFF; CDR3nt: TGTGCCAGCAGTGAGAGGGTGACGAACACCGGGGAGCTGTTTTTT
abundance: -; d_gene: TRBD1; j_gene: TRBJ1-2; v_gene: TRBV5-5; CDR3aa: CASSPGQGWSYTF; CDR3nt: TGTGCCAGCAGCCCGGGACAGGGGTGGAGTTACACCTTC
abundance: -; d_gene: -; j_gene: TRBJ1-5; v_gene: TRBV11-2; CDR3aa: CASSLGGPNQPQHF; CDR3nt: TGTGCCAGCAGCTTAGGTGGTCCGAATCAGCCCCAGCATTTT
abundance: -; d_gene: TRBD1; j_gene: TRBJ2-1; v_gene: TRBV12-3/TRBV12-4; CDR3aa: CASSRPQQGTPRDEQFF; CDR3nt: TGTGCCAGCAGTCGACCCCAACAGGGGACACCACGGGATGAGCAGTTCTTC